This TCR beta chain derives from a study of cytomegalovirus exposure and HLA in healthy donors. Findings of the study overall: Earlier analysis looked at TCR beta V segments, and most were productive about 87% or about 30% of the time.

Concerning this clone itself: Its antigen is currently unknown.

PCR employed 60 Vbeta and 13 Jbeta primers. TCRdb's table, derived via immunoSEQ multiplex PCR, lists solely in-frame clones and lacks some. The sample consists of some 130,000 clones, roughly 74% of them appearing once. Sequencing used PBMCs. The sequence was obtained from a male donor in good health and CMV-seronegative.

In DNA, the CDR3 is TGCGCCAGCAGCTTGGCTAGCGGGCCTATGCAAGAGACCCAGTACTTC. Residues: CASSLASGPMQETQYF. V and J are TRBV5-1 and TRBJ2-5, with 8 bases fitting TRBD2. The ends lost 0 bases at V and 2 bases at J; junction bases unmatched: 6. CDR3 length equals 16 residues. In germline, CDR1 is SGHRS, CDR2 YFSETQ.